Below are 26 T cell receptor beta chains sequenced from a single sample in a study of beta chain features in type 1 diabetes. Every bit of the isolated RNA underwent reverse transcription, so sequencing read expressed TCRB transcripts. TCRdb's copy holds only in-frame clones and misses some; the assay was immunoSEQ multiplex PCR. The sample includes about 620,000 clones, around 16% of them seen just once. Sequencing used naive CD4+ T cells from blood. Receptors were obtained from a man younger than 35 in good health.

This clone was picked up a small number of times. This chain connects TRBV5-1 to TRBJ2-3, with TRBD2 matching over 13 bases. CDR1 is SGHRS and CDR2 is YFSETQ in the germline V gene. The CDR3 is 17 amino acids. V lost 3 bases to trimming and J lost 6 bases; unmatched junction nucleotides: 10. CDR3 nucleotides: TGCGCCAGCAGCTCCAACCCAGGACTAGCGGGGGTGGATACGCAGTATTTT. Translated, it gives CASSSNPGLAGVDTQYF.

As concerns this clone: The same CDR3 is also encoded by other DNA sequences in this sample. The chain couples TRBV10-3 to TRBJ1-1; D possibly corresponds to TRBD1 (5 bases). Trimming cost V 0 bases and J 1 base, with 9 bases left between them. Germline lookup yields CDR1 ENHRY and CDR2 SYGVKD. CDR3 size: 15 residues. The CDR3 is CAISESPGTNTEAFF. The CDR3 nucleotides read TGTGCCATCAGTGAGTCACCCGGGACGAACACTGAAGCTTTCTTT.

J is TRBJ1-2 and V is TRBV9; 8 bases align to TRBD1. V gave up 0 bases and J gave up 6 bases; unmatched junction bases: 7. The length of the CDR3 is 15 residues. CDR1 and CDR2 (germline): SGDLS, YYNGEE. The CDR3 is CASSVAQGASDGYTF. The DNA for the CDR3 is TGTGCCAGCAGCGTAGCCCAGGGGGCTAGCGATGGCTACACCTTC. The variable domain in full, completed from reference TRBV9 and TRBJ1-2, reads DSGVTQTPKHLITATGQRVTLRCSPRSGDLSVYWYQQSLDQGLQFLIQYYNGEERAKGNILERFSAQQFPDLHSELNLSSLELGDSALYFCASSVAQGASDGYTFGSGTRLTVV.

V and J are TRBV4-1 and TRBJ2-7; tentative D call: TRBD1 (6 bases). The V gene's germline CDR1 is MGHRA and CDR2 YSYEKL. The CDR3 totals 17 residues. Deletions cut 2 bases from V and 3 bases from J, with 20 bases between. The CDR3 loop is CASSQSRRDIANYEQYF. CDR3 sequence (DNA): TGCGCCAGCAGCCAATCGAGAAGGGACATAGCAAACTACGAGCAGTACTTC.

This clone was found once. DNA of the CDR3: TGTGCCAGCAGCCCAAACAACAGACAGCGCACAGATACGCAGTATTTT. Translating gives CASSPNNRQRTDTQYF. The chain recombines TRBV9 with TRBJ2-3; a weak D match, TRBD1 (5 bases). V dropped 4 bases and J dropped 1 base, with 16 bases sitting between them. CDR3 length: 16 amino acids. Germline V gene lookup returns CDR1 SGDLS and CDR2 YYNGEE.

The V gene is TRBV10-3, the J gene TRBJ1-2, with TRBD1 matching 7 bases. Germline values: CDR1 ENHRY, CDR2 SYGVKD. With V trimmed by 3 bases and J by 3 bases, 1 base remained unmatched. The CDR3 consists of 13 residues. The chain's CDR3 is CAISEDRDYGYTF. CDR3 in DNA: TGTGCCATCAGTGAAGACAGGGACTATGGCTACACCTTC.

The rearrangement joins TRBV28 to TRBJ2-7; D gene uncertain. Trimming stripped 7 bases from V and 0 bases from J, with 13 bases between. This CDR3 comprises 14 residues. Germline lookup yields CDR1 MDHEN and CDR2 SYDVKM. CDR3 loop: CASTPGVFSYEQYF. Here the CDR3 DNA reads TGTGCCAGCACCCCTGGAGTGTTCTCCTACGAGCAGTACTTC.

There are a few counts of this clone. DNA of the CDR3: TGCGCCAGCAGCCCACTAGCGACGAACACCGGGGAGCTGTTTTTT. The encoded protein is CASSPLATNTGELFF. The chain combines TRBV4-3 with TRBJ2-2, with 7 bases that match TRBD2. CDR1 and CDR2 from the germline V gene are LGHNA and YSLEER. V gave up 4 bases and J gave up 0 bases; unmatched junction bases: 2. The CDR3 contains 15 residues.

This chain links TRBV7-3 with TRBJ2-5; weak D call: TRBD2 (6 bases). Germline CDR1 is SGHTA and CDR2 is FQGTGA. The V gene lost 3 bases and the J gene lost 4 bases, with 15 bases spanning the gap. The CDR3 runs 15 residues. The CDR3 is CASSFSSGTLETQYF. The CDR3 coding sequence is TGTGCCAGCAGCTTCTCCTCCGGGACTCTAGAGACCCAGTACTTC.

This clone was counted between two and nine times. The chain is built from TRBV18 and TRBJ1-3; tentative D call: TRBD1 (6 bases). The CDR3 has 13 amino acids. With 3 bases removed from V and 8 bases from J, the gap between germline ends came to 11 bases. CDR1 KGHSH and CDR2 LQKENI come from the germline V gene. CDR3 protein: CASSPNRDHTIYF. The CDR3, as DNA: TGTGCCAGCTCACCGAACAGGGACCACACCATATATTTT.

This clone came up a few times. The chain recombines TRBV27 with TRBJ1-1; D remains unclear. This CDR3 region has 13 residues. Trimming pared 2 bases from V and 5 bases from J, leaving 9 bases between. Germline V gene sequence: CDR1 MNHEY, CDR2 SMNVEV (reference sequence). CDR3 loop: CASSLKGRTEAFF. CDR3 DNA: TGTGCCAGCAGTTTAAAAGGGAGGACTGAAGCTTTCTTT.

The J gene is TRBJ2-7, the V gene TRBV23-1; 11 bases line up with TRBD2. TRBV23-1 carries the ORF label, with uncertain function. The CDR3 has 17 amino acids. V dropped 2 bases and J dropped 2; count of bases not matched to a gene: 8. The CDR3 loop reads CASSQEGLAVRAYEQYF. The CDR3 DNA reads TGCGCCAGCAGTCAAGAGGGACTAGCGGTGAGGGCCTACGAGCAGTACTTC.

This clone was seen more than once but under ten times. The V call is TRBV7-9, the J call TRBJ2-4; a possible D gene is TRBD2 (5 bases). The CDR3 runs to 16 residues. Per the germline V gene, CDR1 is SEHNR and CDR2 is FQNEAQ (reference sequence). Deletions cut 2 bases from V and 0 bases from J, with 11 bases between. CDR3 DNA: TGTGCCAGCAGCTTAAATCCGGGATTAGCCAAAAACATTCAGTACTTC. This encodes CASSLNPGLAKNIQYF.

The rearrangement links TRBV6-6 to TRBJ1-5; unclear D gene. The germline V and J ends were trimmed by 5 bases and 3 bases, with 2 bases remaining between them. This CDR3 contains 11 residues. The germline V gene encodes CDR1 MNHNY and CDR2 SVGAGI (reference sequence). The CDR3 DNA sequence: TGTGCCAGCAGTGTCAATCAGCCCCAGCATTTT. Its protein is CASSVNQPQHF.

The rearrangement links TRBV12-5 to TRBJ1-2; a possible D gene is TRBD1 (6 bases). CDR1 and CDR2 (germline): LGHNT, FRNRAP. Trimming stripped 0 bases from V and 3 bases from J, with 20 bases between. The CDR3 extends over 18 amino acids. DNA of the CDR3: TGTGCTAGTGGTTTGGTAATAGGAACAGGCCCAGGGGACTATGGCTACACCTTC. Its translation is CASGLVIGTGPGDYGYTF.

The table lists this clone with a few counts. The same CDR3 arises from other DNA sequences in this sample as well. CDR3 coding DNA: TGCGCCAGCAGCTTGGAGGCCACCTACGAGCAGTACTTC. This codes for CASSLEATYEQYF. The chain employs TRBV5-1 and TRBJ2-7; D gene ambiguous. Germline loops: CDR1 SGHRS, CDR2 YFSETQ. This CDR3 contains 13 residues. V lost 0 bases to trimming and J lost 2 bases, with 6 bases between them.

This clone was counted many times. V is TRBV14 and J is TRBJ2-5, with D perhaps matching TRBD1 (6 bases). CDR3 length: 14 residues. CDR1 and CDR2 (germline): SGHDN, FVKESK. V shed 3 bases and J shed 5 bases, with 13 bases lying between them. The CDR3 DNA reads as TGTGCCAGCAGCCAGAGGCCAGGGGATGAGACCCAGTACTTC. It yields the protein CASSQRPGDETQYF.

The gene calls are TRBV4-1 and TRBJ1-5; D not certain. From germline, CDR1 is MGHRA and CDR2 YSYEKL. This CDR3 has 13 amino acids. Trimming stripped 0 bases from V and 4 bases from J, with 4 bases between. The CDR3 DNA sequence: TGCGCCAGCAGCCAAGATCCGAATCAGCCCCAGCATTTT. This codes for CASSQDPNQPQHF.

The chain links TRBV21-1 to TRBJ2-7. TRBV21-1 is assigned pseudogene status. This CDR3 is built from 12 residues. CDR3 loop: CASSKVSDEQYF. The DNA for the CDR3 is TGTGCCAGCAGCAAGGTTTCCGACGAGCAGTACTTC.

This clone showed up just a few times. This chain uses TRBV9 with TRBJ1-3; possible D gene TRBD1, 5 bases. The V end was cut by 5 bases, the J end by 0 bases, with 15 bases between. Germline CDR1 reads SGDLS; CDR2 reads YYNGEE. The CDR3 covers 16 residues. The CDR3 loop reads CASRRGGTTSGNTIYF. In nucleotides, the CDR3 is TGTGCCAGCAGAAGGGGAGGTACTACCTCTGGAAACACCATATATTTT.

The chain is built from TRBV25-1 and TRBJ2-7, with a tentative D call TRBD1 (6 bases). The length of the CDR3 is 14 residues. The V gene's germline CDR1 is MGHDK and CDR2 SYGVNS. The V end was cut by 1 base, the J end by 3 bases, with 10 bases between. DNA for the CDR3: TGTGCCAGCAGTGAATCAGGGGTGGGCTACGAGCAGTACTTC. It yields the protein CASSESGVGYEQYF.

The V and J genes are TRBV7-2 and TRBJ1-2, with a weak D call TRBD1 (5 bases). This CDR3 is built from 14 residues. Trimming pared 2 bases from V and 2 bases from J, leaving 9 bases between. Per germline, CDR1 SGHTA and CDR2 FQGNSA. CDR3 sequence: CASSLRQLNYGYTF. The CDR3 DNA follows: TGTGCCAGCAGCTTAAGACAGCTAAACTATGGCTACACCTTC.

This chain connects TRBV10-3 to TRBJ2-3; 9 bases are shared with TRBD1. The CDR3 runs to 17 residues. The germline CDR1 and CDR2 sequences are ENHRY and SYGVKD. J was trimmed by 0 bases and V by 2 bases; bases with no gene match: 6. CDR3 in amino acids: CAISEPTGGRSTDTQYF. Here the CDR3 DNA reads TGTGCCATCAGTGAGCCAACAGGGGGCCGGAGCACAGATACGCAGTATTTT.

The chain joins TRBV4-1 to TRBJ2-7; TRBD1 is a possible D gene (5 bases). V lost 4 bases to trimming and J lost 2 bases, with 18 bases between them. The germline V gene has CDR1 MGHRA and CDR2 YSYEKL. The CDR3 runs to 16 residues. The CDR3 sequence is CASSPVSRVFPYEQYF. DNA for the CDR3: TGCGCCAGCAGCCCCGTCTCCAGGGTGTTTCCCTACGAGCAGTACTTC.

The V call is TRBV18, the J call TRBJ2-5, with 8 bases lining up with TRBD1. CDR3 length: 14 amino acids. The V segment lost 4 bases and the J segment 2 bases; nucleotides outside the gene matches: 3. In germline, CDR1 is KGHSH, CDR2 LQKENI. The DNA of the CDR3 is TGTGCCAGCTCACGGGACAGGTCTCAAGAGACCCAGTACTTC. It specifies CASSRDRSQETQYF.

Concerning this clone: A much more abundant neighbour one base away suggests this may be a read error. The identical CDR3 is also encoded by other nucleotide sequences in the sample. In DNA form, the CDR3 reads TGTGCCAGCAGCTCAACTAGCACAGATACGCAGTATTTT. Its translation: CASSSTSTDTQYF. The gene calls are TRBV5-4 and TRBJ2-3; D ambiguous. V shed 3 bases and J shed 0 bases, with 5 bases lying between them. Looked up from germline, CDR1 is SGHNT and CDR2 is YYREEE (reference sequence). The CDR3 sequence is 13 residues long.